This T cell receptor beta chain was captured in a study of T cells in Graves' hyperthyroidism and ophthalmopathy. Study-wide points: Clonotypes that were expanded in thyroid above 0.001 mostly appeared in blood too.

Researchers took RNA transcripts and amplified the TCR beta CDR3 regions from them. The HTBI primer set served for first-round RT-PCR of the TCR CDR3. TCRdb reprocessed the multiplex PCR reads via MiXCR and lists one record per CDR3 protein. The data hold about 530,000 distinct CDR3 sequences, with approximately 17% observed a single time. The germline V and J ends were trimmed by 3 bases and 4 bases, with 13 bases remaining between them. The CDR3 consists of 14 residues. Germline loops: CDR1 MNHEY, CDR2 SMNVEV (reference sequence). Diagnoses were made from clinical symptoms, serum measures (thyroxine and TRAb), thyroid ultrasound and orbital computed tomography. Comments on this clonotype: Antigen specificity is unknown.

This chain links TRBV27 with TRBJ2-7, with a possible D match to TRBD2 (6 bases). This receptor was identified in a woman younger than 30 with Graves' ophthalmopathy. Sequenced: blood. The CDR3 spells CASSFSGSEYEQYF. CDR3 bases: TGTGCCAGCAGTTTCTCCGGGAGTGAATACGAGCAGTACTTC.